The T cell receptor beta chain under discussion was sequenced for a study of CD8 T cells in ankylosing spondylitis. Overall study findings and caveats: Certain motif variants had earlier appeared in reactive arthritis synovial fluid and blood. Ankylosing spondylitis blood seemed to carry a telltale TCR beta motif made of seven or eight highly homologous variants. Researchers reportedly found disease-linked clones significantly enriched in matched ankylosing spondylitis synovial fluid.

A quantitative 5'-RACE method, one with molecular barcodes, was used to make TCR beta libraries. MiXCR, run by TCRdb on the 5' RACE reads, gives a single entry per CDR3 protein. Of about 360,000 distinct CDR3 sequences detected, 20% appear once; the ten largest clones hold around 13%. This clonotype was observed many times. Its antigen is not known. The sequenced material came from blood, either unsorted or a sorted T cell fraction (not recorded which). The sequence derives from a male donor with ankylosing spondylitis or in good health (not recorded which).

CDR3 DNA sequence: TGCAGTGCTTCCCGGGACATCAGCTCCTACGAGCAGTACTTC. It codes for CSASRDISSYEQYF. The chain couples TRBV20-1 to TRBJ2-7; a weak D match, TRBD1 (6 bases). The CDR3 totals 14 residues. V shed 5 bases and J shed 0 bases, with 14 bases lying between them. Germline V gives CDR1 DFQATT, CDR2 SNEGSKA (reference sequence).